A selection of T cell receptor beta chains follows, all from one sample in a study of T cells in Graves' hyperthyroidism and ophthalmopathy. TCRdb redid the calling of the multiplex PCR reads with MiXCR, one entry per CDR3 protein. The sample records approximately 690,000 distinct CDR3 sequences, roughly 14% being singletons. The sequencing input was blood. Every receptor here comes from a woman in her 50s with Graves' ophthalmopathy. Both conserved end residues are part of each CDR3. The D gene is left open where the match is weak. Size is omitted from some rows. Given values are once, few, many or a class for expanded clones.

TRBJ1-4 | few | 14 | - | TRBV2 | TGTGCCAGCGACCAGACCGCAACTAATGAAAAACTGTTTTTT | CASDQTATNEKLFF
TRBJ1-5 | many | 12 | - | TRBV30 | TGTGCCTGGGGACAAGCGAATCAGCCCCAGCATTTT | CAWGQANQPQHF
TRBJ1-2 | many | 15 | - | TRBV7-2 | TGTGCCAGCAGCTTAGATGGGGGGCGCCGGGATGGCTACACCTTC | CASSLDGGRRDGYTF
TRBJ2-5 | many | 14 | TRBD1 | TRBV9 | TGTGCCAGCAGCGAACGACAGGGCGGAGAGACCCAGTACTTC | CASSERQGGETQYF
TRBJ1-2 | many | 17 | - | TRBV3-1 | TGTGCCAGCAGCCAATCTTTCGGGGGCCAGGAGAACTATGGCTACACCTTC | CASSQSFGGQENYGYTF
TRBJ2-1 | few | 14 | TRBD2 | TRBV6-2/TRBV6-3 | TGTGCCAGCAGGGACCGGACTAGCCGCAATGAGCAGTTCTTC | CASRDRTSRNEQFF
TRBJ1-1 | many | 19 | TRBD1 | TRBV27 | TGTGCCAGCAGTTTCCCGATCCCGGGACAGGGTTGGATGAACACTGAAGCTTTCTTT | CASSFPIPGQGWMNTEAFF
TRBJ2-1 | few | 18 | TRBD2 | TRBV24-1 | TGTGCCACCAGTGATTGGGGAAAGACTAGCGGGGTGGGCAATGAGCAGTTCTTC | CATSDWGKTSGVGNEQFF
TRBJ1-3 | - | 17 | - | TRBV3-1 | TGTGCCAGCAGCCAAGAGGAAAGGGTGGACCCTGGAAACACCATATATTTT | CASSQEERVDPGNTIYF
TRBJ2-2 | many | 13 | - | TRBV2 | TGTGCCAGCAGGGTCCTAGTCCCCGGGGAGCTGTTTTTT | CASRVLVPGELFF
TRBJ1-1 | many | 16 | - | TRBV18 | TGTGCCAGCTCACCACGGCAGTCTACGACGAACACTGAAGCTTTCTTT | CASSPRQSTTNTEAFF
TRBJ2-7 | many | 15 | TRBD2 | TRBV5-1 | TGCGCCAGCAGCTTGACTAGCGGGGAAACCTACGAGCAGTACTTC | CASSLTSGETYEQYF
TRBJ2-2 | few | 14 | TRBD1 | TRBV7-2 | TGTGCCAGCAGTGACCAGGGGGCCGGCGGGGAGCTGTTTTTT | CASSDQGAGGELFF
TRBJ2-7 | many | 18 | TRBD2 | TRBV6-1 | TGTGCCAGCAGTGAACGGGGGATGGGGAGCGGGAGCTTTTACGAGCAGTACTTC | CASSERGMGSGSFYEQYF
TRBJ2-1 | - | 13 | - | TRBV7-2 | TGTGCCAGCAGCCCCCCTAGTAGAAATGAGCAGTTCTTC | CASSPPSRNEQFF
TRBJ2-1 | - | 18 | TRBD2 | TRBV6-1 | TGTGCCAGCAGTGATCCTTTCTCGGCTAGCGGAATATACAATGAGCAGTTCTTC | CASSDPFSASGIYNEQFF
TRBJ2-1 | many | 16 | - | TRBV13 | TGTGCCAGCAGCTTTCTTAATAGCGGTTCCTACAATGAGCAGTTCTTC | CASSFLNSGSYNEQFF
TRBJ2-7 | - | 14 | - | TRBV6-1 | TGTGCCAGCAGTGGGACTCCCAACTTCTACGAGCAGTACTTC | CASSGTPNFYEQYF
TRBJ2-1 | - | 15 | TRBD2 | TRBV7-9 | TGTGCCAGCAACCTAGCGGGAGGGACCTACAATGAGCAGCTCTTC | CASNLAGGTYNEQLF
TRBJ2-1 | many | 18 | TRBD2 | TRBV19 | TGTGCCAGTAGTGTGGGACTAGCGGGAGTGGGTACCTACAATGAGCAGTTCTTC | CASSVGLAGVGTYNEQFF
TRBJ1-2 | many | 13 | - | TRBV28 | TGTGCCAGCAGTTTATTAGGGGCGCTGGGCTACACCTTC | CASSLLGALGYTF
TRBJ2-7 | few | 13 | - | TRBV11-2 | TGTGCCAGCAGCCTTTTCGGGTGGGGCGAGCAGTACTTC | CASSLFGWGEQYF
TRBJ2-7 | - | 12 | - | TRBV7-6 | TGTGCCAGCAATCAACCGGGCTACGAGCAGTACTTC | CASNQPGYEQYF
TRBJ2-2 | many | 15 | - | TRBV5-1 | TGCGCCAGCAGCGAGGGACCCGCGAACACCGGGGAGCTGTTTTTT | CASSEGPANTGELFF
TRBJ2-5 | few | 14 | TRBD2 | TRBV29-1 | TGCAGCGTTGGGGACCGGCGGGAGGGAGAGACCCAGTACTTC | CSVGDRREGETQYF
TRBJ2-1 | many | 16 | TRBD2 | TRBV24-1 | TGTGCCACCAGTGATCAAGCGGGAGGATCCTACAATGAGCAGTTCTTC | CATSDQAGGSYNEQFF
TRBJ1-4 | - | 13 | - | TRBV7-9 | TGTGCCAGCAGCTTATGGGGTAATGAAAAACTGTTTTTT | CASSLWGNEKLFF
TRBJ2-5 | many | 13 | TRBD1 | TRBV18 | TGTGCCAGCTCCAGGGACAGAGAAGAGACCCAGTACTTC | CASSRDREETQYF
TRBJ1-6 | many | 14 | TRBD1 | TRBV7-8 | TGTGCCAGCAGCCCCGGGACAGGGGGTTCACCCCTCCACTTT | CASSPGTGGSPLHF
TRBJ2-7 | - | 18 | TRBD2 | TRBV5-1 | TGCGCCAGCAGCTTGGTGGGTAGCACAGGACTAGCGGGAGCCGAGCAGTACTTC | CASSLVGSTGLAGAEQYF
TRBJ1-5 | few | 15 | TRBD1 | TRBV19 | TGTGCCAGTAACGAAGACAGGGGGCACGGTCAGCCCCAGCATTTT | CASNEDRGHGQPQHF
TRBJ2-7 | - | 15 | TRBD2 | TRBV14 | TGTGCCAGCAGCCAACTAGCGGGACCTCTTTACGAGCAGTACTTC | CASSQLAGPLYEQYF
TRBJ2-2 | - | 18 | TRBD2 | TRBV7-6 | TGTGCCAGCAGCTTAATTCTAGCGGGAGACACGAACACCGGGGAGCTGTTTTTT | CASSLILAGDTNTGELFF
TRBJ2-1 | few | 16 | TRBD2 | TRBV10-2 | TGCGCCAGCAGTGAGGCGATAGCGGGCCTATACAATGAGCAGTTCTTC | CASSEAIAGLYNEQFF
TRBJ2-1 | few | 20 | TRBD2 | TRBV19 | TGTGCCAGTAGTATCCGGGGGAGTAGCGGGAGTTCCTCCACCTACAATGAGCAGTTCTTC | CASSIRGSSGSSSTYNEQFF
TRBJ1-1 | many | 15 | - | TRBV10-3 | TGTGCCATCACGGACCAACGACAGACGAACACTGAAGCTTTCTTT | CAITDQRQTNTEAFF
TRBJ2-4 | - | 14 | - | TRBV29-1 | TGCAGCGTTGTGGGTCTCTCGCCCAAAAACATTCAGTACTTC | CSVVGLSPKNIQYF
TRBJ1-6 | many | 13 | - | TRBV27 | TGTGCCAGCAGTTTCGGTACGGATTCACCCCTCCACTTT | CASSFGTDSPLHF
TRBJ2-1 | many | 15 | TRBD1 | TRBV27 | TGTGCCAGCAGTACCACCCGGACAGGGCGGTATGAGCAGTTCTTC | CASSTTRTGRYEQFF
TRBJ2-4 | many | 17 | TRBD2 | TRBV7-2 | TGTGCCAGCAGCTCCCGCGGACTAGCGGACCGCAAAAACATTCAGTACTTC | CASSSRGLADRKNIQYF
TRBJ2-1 | many | 16 | - | TRBV27 | TGTGCCAGCAGCTCCGATACAGGGTTACTAATAGGTGAGCAGTTCTTC | CASSSDTGLLIGEQFF
TRBJ1-3 | - | 14 | - | TRBV29-1 | TGCAGCGCCCTGATAAGCACCTCTGGAAACACCATATATTTT | CSALISTSGNTIYF
TRBJ2-1 | - | 17 | TRBD2 | TRBV7-9 | TGTGCCAGCAGCTCACCCCCCGGAGCGGGAGCCTACAATGAGCAGTTCTTC | CASSSPPGAGAYNEQFF